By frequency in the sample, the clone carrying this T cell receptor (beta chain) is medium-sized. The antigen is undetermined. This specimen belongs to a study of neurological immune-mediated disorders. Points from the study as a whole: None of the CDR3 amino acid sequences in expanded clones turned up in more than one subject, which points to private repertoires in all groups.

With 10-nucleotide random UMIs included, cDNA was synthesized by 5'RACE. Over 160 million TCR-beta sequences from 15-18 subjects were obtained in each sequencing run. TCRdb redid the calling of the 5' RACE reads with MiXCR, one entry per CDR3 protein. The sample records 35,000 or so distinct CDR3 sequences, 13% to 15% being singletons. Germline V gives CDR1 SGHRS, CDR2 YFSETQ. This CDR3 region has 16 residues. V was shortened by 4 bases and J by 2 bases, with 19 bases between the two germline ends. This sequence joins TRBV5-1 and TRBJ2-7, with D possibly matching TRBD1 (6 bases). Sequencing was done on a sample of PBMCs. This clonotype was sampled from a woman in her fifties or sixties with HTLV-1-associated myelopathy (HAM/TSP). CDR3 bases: TGCGCCAGCAGCCCCGGGCCCGCCAGGGGTACCTACGAGCAGTACTTC. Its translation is CASSPGPARGTYEQYF.